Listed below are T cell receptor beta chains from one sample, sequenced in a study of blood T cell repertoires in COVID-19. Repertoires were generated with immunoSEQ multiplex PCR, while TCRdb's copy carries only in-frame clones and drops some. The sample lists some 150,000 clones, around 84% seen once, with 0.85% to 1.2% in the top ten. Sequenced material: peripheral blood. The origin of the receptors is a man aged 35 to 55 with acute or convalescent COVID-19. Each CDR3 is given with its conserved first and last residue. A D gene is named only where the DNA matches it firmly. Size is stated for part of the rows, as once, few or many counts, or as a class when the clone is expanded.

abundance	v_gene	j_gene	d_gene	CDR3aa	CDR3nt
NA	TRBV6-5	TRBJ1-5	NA	CASSRGSNSNQPQHF	TGTGCCAGCAGTAGGGGGTCCAATAGCAATCAGCCCCAGCATTTT
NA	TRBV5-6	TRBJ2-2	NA	CASSPTRANLAGELFF	TGTGCCAGCAGCCCAACCAGGGCGAATTTAGCCGGGGAGCTGTTTTTT
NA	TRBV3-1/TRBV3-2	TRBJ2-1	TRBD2	CASSQGLAGGLGEQFF	TGTGCCAGCAGCCAAGGACTAGCGGGGGGGCTCGGTGAGCAGTTCTTC
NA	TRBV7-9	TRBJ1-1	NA	CAGGASGGKTEAFF	TGTGCCGGAGGAGCGTCGGGGGGGAAGACTGAAGCTTTCTTT
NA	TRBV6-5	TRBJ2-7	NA	CASNNRQYEQYF	TGTGCCAGCAATAACAGGCAGTACGAGCAGTACTTC
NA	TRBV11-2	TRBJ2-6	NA	CASSQASGANVLTF	TGTGCCAGCAGCCAAGCCTCTGGGGCCAACGTCCTGACTTTC
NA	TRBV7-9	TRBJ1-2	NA	CASSPRTAKFSSYTF	TGTGCCAGCAGCCCCAGGACAGCGAAGTTTAGTAGCTACACCTTC
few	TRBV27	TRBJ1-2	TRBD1	CASRTPKGGAHGYTF	TGTGCCAGCAGAACCCCCAAAGGGGGCGCCCATGGCTACACCTTC
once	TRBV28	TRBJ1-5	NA	CASSLWGDSNQPQHF	TGTGCCAGCAGTCTCTGGGGGGATAGCAATCAGCCCCAGCATTTT
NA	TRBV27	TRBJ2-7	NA	CASSSTASTYEQYF	TGTGCCAGCAGTTCGACAGCGTCTACCTACGAGCAGTACTTC
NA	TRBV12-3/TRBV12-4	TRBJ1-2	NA	CASRRHRNGYTF	TGTGCCAGCAGACGACACAGAAATGGCTACACCTTC
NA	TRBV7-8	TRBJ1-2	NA	CASSQQGGNYGYTF	TGTGCCAGCAGCCAGCAGGGAGGCAACTATGGCTACACCTTC
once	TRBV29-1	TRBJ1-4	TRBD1	CSVSGTGSEKLFF	TGCAGCGTTTCCGGGACAGGGAGCGAAAAACTGTTTTTT
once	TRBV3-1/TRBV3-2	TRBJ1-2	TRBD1	CASSAQVFWGQGPGYTF	TGTGCCAGCAGCGCCCAAGTCTTCTGGGGACAGGGGCCAGGCTACACCTTC
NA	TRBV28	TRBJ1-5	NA	CASSYGRATYSNQPQHF	TGTGCCAGCAGTTATGGCAGGGCAACTTATAGCAATCAGCCCCAGCATTTT
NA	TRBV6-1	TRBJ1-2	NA	CASSPTLTANYGYTF	TGTGCCAGCAGTCCCACTCTGACAGCTAACTATGGCTACACCTTC
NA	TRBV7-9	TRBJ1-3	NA	CASRPLGNSGNTIYF	TGTGCCAGCAGGCCCCTCGGGAACTCTGGAAACACCATATATTTT
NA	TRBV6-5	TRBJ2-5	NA	CASSSETAETQYF	TGTGCCAGCAGCTCCGAGACTGCAGAGACCCAGTACTTC
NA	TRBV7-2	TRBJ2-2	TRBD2	CASSLYWVGAGDTGELFF	TGTGCCAGCAGCTTATACTGGGTCGGGGCGGGAGACACCGGGGAGCTGTTTTTT
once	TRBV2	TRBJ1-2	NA	CASSLNREANYGYTF	TGTGCCAGCAGCCTAAACAGGGAAGCTAACTATGGCTACACCTTC
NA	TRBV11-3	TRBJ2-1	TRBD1	CASSPGTGKDSEQFF	TGTGCCAGCAGCCCGGGGACAGGGAAGGACAGTGAGCAGTTCTTC
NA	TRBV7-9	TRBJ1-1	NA	CASSLGSSVLNTEAFF	TGTGCCAGCAGCTTAGGGAGCAGTGTTTTGAACACTGAAGCTTTCTTT
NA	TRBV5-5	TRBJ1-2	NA	CASSPTSGRTNYGYTF	TGTGCCAGCAGCCCCACCTCAGGGAGGACTAACTATGGCTACACCTTC
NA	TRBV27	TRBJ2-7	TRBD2	CASSLVAGFHEQYF	TGTGCCAGCAGTTTGGTAGCGGGGTTCCACGAGCAGTACTTC
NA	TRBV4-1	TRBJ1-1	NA	CASSQSGRSEAFF	TGCGCCAGCAGCCAAAGCGGACGGTCTGAAGCTTTCTTT
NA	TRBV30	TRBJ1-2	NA	CAWSSGRGSYGYTF	TGTGCCTGGAGCAGCGGACGGGGATCCTATGGCTACACCTTC
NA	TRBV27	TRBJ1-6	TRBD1	CASRKGGQGNSPLHF	TGTGCCAGCAGAAAGGGGGGACAGGGCAATTCACCCCTCCACTTT
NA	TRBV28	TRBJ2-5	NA	CASSGGGETQYF	TGTGCCAGCAGTGGAGGGGGCGAGACCCAGTACTTC
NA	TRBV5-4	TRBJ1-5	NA	CASSSQGSGQPQHF	TGTGCCAGCAGCTCCCAAGGATCAGGTCAGCCCCAGCATTTT
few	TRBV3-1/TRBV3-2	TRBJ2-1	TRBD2	CASSLPGGSYNEQFF	TGTGCCAGCAGCCTTCCGGGAGGCTCCTACAATGAGCAGTTCTTC
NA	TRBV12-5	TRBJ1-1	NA	CASGLAQNTEAFF	TGTGCTAGTGGTTTGGCCCAGAACACTGAAGCTTTCTTT
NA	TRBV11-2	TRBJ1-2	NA	CASSLVAGWNYGYTF	TGTGCCAGCAGCTTAGTGGCAGGGTGGAACTATGGCTACACCTTC
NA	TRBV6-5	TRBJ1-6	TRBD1	CASSDGQGYNSPLHF	TGTGCCAGCAGCGACGGACAGGGGTATAATTCACCCCTCCACTTT
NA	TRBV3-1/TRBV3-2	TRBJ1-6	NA	CASSQKEGGSPLHF	TGTGCCAGCAGCCAAAAAGAGGGAGGATCACCCCTCCACTTT
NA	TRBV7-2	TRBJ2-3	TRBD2	CASSPGTSISTDTQYF	TGTGCCAGCAGCCCCGGGACTAGCATAAGTACAGATACGCAGTATTTT
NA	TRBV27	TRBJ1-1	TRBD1	CSPTGALAEAFF	TGTTCCCCCACAGGGGCCCTAGCTGAAGCTTTCTTT
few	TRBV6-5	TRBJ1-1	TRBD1	CASRMGQGWDTEAFF	TGTGCCAGCAGGATGGGACAGGGCTGGGACACTGAAGCTTTCTTT
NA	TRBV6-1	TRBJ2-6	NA	CASSGGEGSGTNVLTF	TGTGCCAGCAGTGGGGGGGAAGGCTCTGGGACCAACGTCCTGACTTTC
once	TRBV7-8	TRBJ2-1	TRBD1	CASSPGGSTHEQFF	TGTGCCAGCAGCCCAGGGGGCTCAACCCATGAGCAGTTCTTC
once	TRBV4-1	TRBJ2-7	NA	CASSQVGGNYEQYF	TGCGCCAGCAGCCAAGTTGGGGGCAACTACGAGCAGTACTTC
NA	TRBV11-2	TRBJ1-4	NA	CASSQSDRPNEKLFF	TGTGCCAGCAGCCAGTCGGACAGACCTAATGAAAAACTGTTTTTT
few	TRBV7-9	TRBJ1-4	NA	CASSSGARFNEKLFF	TGTGCCAGCAGTAGTGGGGCACGGTTTAATGAAAAACTGTTTTTT
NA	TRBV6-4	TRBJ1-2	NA	CASSPGTLGNYGYTF	TGTGCCAGCAGCCCCGGGACACTGGGGAACTATGGCTACACCTTC
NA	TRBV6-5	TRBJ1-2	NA	CASSLGDSNYGYTF	TGTGCCAGCAGTTTAGGAGATTCTAACTATGGCTACACCTTC
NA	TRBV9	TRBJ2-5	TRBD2	CASSVGGLAGLQETQYF	TGTGCCAGCAGCGTAGGGGGACTAGCGGGCCTCCAAGAGACCCAGTACTTC
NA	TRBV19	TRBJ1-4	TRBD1	CATTGGQEKLFF	TGTGCCACTACAGGGGGTCAGGAAAAACTGTTTTTT
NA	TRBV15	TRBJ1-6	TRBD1	CATSRPSGTGDNSPLHF	TGTGCCACCAGCAGACCATCCGGGACAGGGGATAATTCACCCCTCCACTTT
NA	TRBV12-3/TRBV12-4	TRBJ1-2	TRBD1	CASSRQGYGYTF	TGTGCCAGCAGTAGACAGGGCTATGGCTACACCTTC
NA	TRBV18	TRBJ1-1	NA	CASSQGQNTEAFF	TGTGCCAGCTCCCAGGGGCAGAACACTGAAGCTTTCTTT
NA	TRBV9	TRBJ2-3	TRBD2	CASSVEPGGDTQYF	TGTGCCAGCAGCGTAGAACCGGGAGGGGATACGCAGTATTTT
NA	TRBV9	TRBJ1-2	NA	CASSADTTPNYGYTF	TGTGCCAGCAGCGCAGACACCACACCCAACTATGGCTACACCTTC
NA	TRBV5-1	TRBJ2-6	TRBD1	CASSEGQVPSGANVLTF	TGCGCCAGCAGCGAGGGACAGGTACCCTCTGGGGCCAACGTCCTGACTTTC
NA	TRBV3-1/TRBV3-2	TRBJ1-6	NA	CASSTGGPNSPLHF	TGTGCCAGCAGCACTGGGGGCCCAAATTCACCCCTCCACTTT
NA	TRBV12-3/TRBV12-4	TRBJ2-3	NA	CASSAEDTQYF	TGTGCCAGCTCGGCGGAGGATACGCAGTATTTT
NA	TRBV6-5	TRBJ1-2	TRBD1	CASSRNDRGHGYTF	TGTGCCAGCAGCCGTAACGACAGGGGGCATGGCTACACCTTC